This TCR beta chain stems from a study of radiotherapy plus CTLA-4 blockade in lung cancer. Study information: For 18% of patients, objective responses occurred, and approximately 33% had disease control.

General study findings and limits: The best prediction of response reportedly came from early blood T cell clone dynamics, with interferon-beta. Tumor-origin TCR clones grew in blood after radiotherapy plus ipilimumab.

The protocol was immunoSEQ multiplex PCR, while the TCRdb copy is restricted to in-frame clones and leaves out a portion. The sample has 95,000 to 150,000 clones; approximately 90% are singletons. This CDR3 contains 16 residues. J was trimmed by 3 bases and V by 2 bases; bases with no gene match: 11. CDR1 is SGHDT and CDR2 is YYEEEE in the germline V gene. Concerning this clone itself: What it binds is not known.

The study gave focal radiation plus ipilimumab CTLA-4 blockade to patients with chemo-refractory metastatic non-small-cell lung cancer. This specimen consisted of peripheral blood, obtained from a patient treated with radiotherapy plus ipilimumab. This TCR derives from a human donor with non-small cell lung cancer that progressed on radiotherapy plus ipilimumab. The chain recombines TRBV5-6 with TRBJ2-7, with TRBD1 matching over 7 bases. The CDR3 bases are TGTGCCAGCAGCTTTCGCCCGACAGGGAGCTTCTACGAGCAGTACTTC. Translating it yields CASSFRPTGSFYEQYF.